Listed below are T cell receptor beta chains from one sample, sequenced in a study of blood T cell repertoires in COVID-19. The table came from immunoSEQ multiplex PCR; TCRdb's copy has only in-frame clones and leaves some out. The sample has about 210,000 clones, roughly 80% seen once. The sequencing input was peripheral blood. These receptors originate from an elderly woman with COVID-19, enrolled during active disease. Each CDR3 is given with its conserved first and last residue. The D gene is left open where the match is weak. Rows give clone size only sometimes, using once, few, many, or a class for an expanded clone.

D gene: .; J gene: TRBJ1-3; clone size: .; V gene: TRBV5-1; CDR3 DNA: TGCGCCAGCGCGCCCGGTACAGGGTCGGGAAACACCATATATTTT; CDR3 protein: CASAPGTGSGNTIYF
D gene: TRBD1; J gene: TRBJ1-4; clone size: .; V gene: TRBV6-5; CDR3 DNA: TGTGCCAGCAGATGGGACAGGGGGGAAAAACTGTTTTTT; CDR3 protein: CASRWDRGEKLFF
D gene: .; J gene: TRBJ2-7; clone size: .; V gene: TRBV7-9; CDR3 DNA: TGTGCCAGCAGCACGGGTCGCTACGAGCAGTACTTC; CDR3 protein: CASSTGRYEQYF
D gene: TRBD2; J gene: TRBJ2-7; clone size: .; V gene: TRBV4-1; CDR3 DNA: TGCGCCAGCAGCTACGGACTAGACTACGAGCAGTACTTC; CDR3 protein: CASSYGLDYEQYF
D gene: TRBD2; J gene: TRBJ2-7; clone size: .; V gene: TRBV27; CDR3 DNA: TGTGCCAGCAGTTTGGATGGGAGGACTAGCTCCAGTCGCTTC; CDR3 protein: CASSLDGRTSSSRF
D gene: TRBD2; J gene: TRBJ2-5; clone size: .; V gene: TRBV5-4; CDR3 DNA: TGTGCCAGCAGAGCCACCCTAGCGGGCCAAGAGACCCAGTACTTC; CDR3 protein: CASRATLAGQETQYF
D gene: TRBD1; J gene: TRBJ2-7; clone size: few; V gene: TRBV6-6; CDR3 DNA: TGTGCCAGCAGCCGAGACAGGGGGCCGGGGGACGAGCAGTACTTC; CDR3 protein: CASSRDRGPGDEQYF
D gene: .; J gene: TRBJ2-5; clone size: .; V gene: TRBV2; CDR3 DNA: TGTGCCAGCAACCTAGGGGGTGGTTTAGAGACCCAGTACTTC; CDR3 protein: CASNLGGGLETQYF
D gene: .; J gene: TRBJ1-1; clone size: .; V gene: TRBV18; CDR3 DNA: TGTGCCAGCTCACCCTCCTCCCCAGGGTATGGCGTGAACACTGAAGCTTTCTTT; CDR3 protein: CASSPSSPGYGVNTEAFF
D gene: TRBD1; J gene: TRBJ1-3; clone size: .; V gene: TRBV27; CDR3 DNA: TGTGCCAGCAGTCCGTACAGGGGAGCTGGAAACACCATATATTTT; CDR3 protein: CASSPYRGAGNTIYF
D gene: TRBD1; J gene: TRBJ1-4; clone size: .; V gene: TRBV29-1; CDR3 DNA: TGCAGCGTTGGGGACAGCCCTAATGAAAAACTGTTTTTT; CDR3 protein: CSVGDSPNEKLFF
D gene: TRBD1; J gene: TRBJ1-2; clone size: .; V gene: TRBV5-4; CDR3 DNA: TGTGCCAGCAGCTTGGGACAGGGGGCCATGTATGGCTACACCTTC; CDR3 protein: CASSLGQGAMYGYTF
D gene: TRBD2; J gene: TRBJ2-5; clone size: .; V gene: TRBV6-5; CDR3 DNA: TGTGCCAGCAGACGGGAGCGGGGGGGCCAAGAGACCCAGTACTTC; CDR3 protein: CASRRERGGQETQYF
D gene: TRBD2; J gene: TRBJ2-2; clone size: .; V gene: TRBV6-5; CDR3 DNA: TGTGCCAGCCGGGAGGGGACCTACACCGGGGAGCTGTTTTTT; CDR3 protein: CASREGTYTGELFF
D gene: .; J gene: TRBJ1-2; clone size: .; V gene: TRBV18; CDR3 DNA: TGTGCCAGCTCACCACCCCCGACTTCCACCTATGGCTACACCTTC; CDR3 protein: CASSPPPTSTYGYTF
D gene: TRBD2; J gene: TRBJ2-1; clone size: once; V gene: TRBV5-1; CDR3 DNA: TGCGCCAGCAGCTTGACTAGCGGGGCCTACAATGAGCAGTTCTTC; CDR3 protein: CASSLTSGAYNEQFF
D gene: TRBD1; J gene: TRBJ1-2; clone size: .; V gene: TRBV25-1; CDR3 DNA: TGTGCCAGCAGTGAATTGGGCCCAAGACAGGGCGACTATGGCTACACCTTC; CDR3 protein: CASSELGPRQGDYGYTF
D gene: TRBD2; J gene: TRBJ2-7; clone size: .; V gene: TRBV30; CDR3 DNA: TGTGCCTGGGGCGATTGGGGCGCGGGAGGGCCCCCCTACGAGCAGTACTTC; CDR3 protein: CAWGDWGAGGPPYEQYF
D gene: TRBD2; J gene: TRBJ2-1; clone size: .; V gene: TRBV10-3; CDR3 DNA: TGTGCCATCTCACTTGGCGGGAGTATCGATGAGCAGTTCTTC; CDR3 protein: CAISLGGSIDEQFF
D gene: TRBD1; J gene: TRBJ1-5; clone size: .; V gene: TRBV5-4; CDR3 DNA: TGTGCCAGCAGCATCGACAGGGCCAATCAGCCCCAGCATTTT; CDR3 protein: CASSIDRANQPQHF
D gene: .; J gene: TRBJ1-1; clone size: few; V gene: TRBV3-1/TRBV3-2; CDR3 DNA: TGTGCCAGCAGCCAAGATAGGGGAAGCAACACTGAAGCTTTCTTT; CDR3 protein: CASSQDRGSNTEAFF
D gene: .; J gene: TRBJ2-1; clone size: .; V gene: TRBV2; CDR3 DNA: TGTGCCAGCAACGACAACTCCTACAATGAGCAGTTCTTC; CDR3 protein: CASNDNSYNEQFF
D gene: .; J gene: TRBJ1-6; clone size: .; V gene: TRBV7-9; CDR3 DNA: TGTGCCAGCAGCACAGGGACGTCAAATTCACCCCTCCACTTT; CDR3 protein: CASSTGTSNSPLHF
D gene: .; J gene: TRBJ1-2; clone size: .; V gene: TRBV6-1; CDR3 DNA: TGTGCCAGCAGTGAAATCAGGGGTTTCTATGGCTACACCTTC; CDR3 protein: CASSEIRGFYGYTF
D gene: .; J gene: TRBJ1-5; clone size: few; V gene: TRBV18; CDR3 DNA: TGTGCCAGCTCACCGGACAGAGTACCTCAGCCCCAGCATTTT; CDR3 protein: CASSPDRVPQPQHF
D gene: .; J gene: TRBJ1-2; clone size: .; V gene: TRBV15; CDR3 DNA: TGTGCCACCAGCAGCGGTAGACAGGCTAACTATGGCTACACCTTC; CDR3 protein: CATSSGRQANYGYTF
D gene: TRBD1; J gene: TRBJ1-1; clone size: .; V gene: TRBV5-1; CDR3 DNA: TGCGCCAGCAGACCTACAGGGGTCGGTATGAACACTGAAGCTTTCTTT; CDR3 protein: CASRPTGVGMNTEAFF
D gene: TRBD2; J gene: TRBJ2-1; clone size: .; V gene: TRBV14; CDR3 DNA: TGTGCCAGCAGCCAATTGGCTAGCGGGGGCCGGGGCCATGAGCAGTTCTTC; CDR3 protein: CASSQLASGGRGHEQFF
D gene: TRBD2; J gene: TRBJ2-3; clone size: .; V gene: TRBV28; CDR3 DNA: TGTGCCAGCAGTTTAACGGGACTAGCGGGAGATTCAGATACGCAGTATTTT; CDR3 protein: CASSLTGLAGDSDTQYF
D gene: .; J gene: TRBJ1-5; clone size: .; V gene: TRBV19; CDR3 DNA: TGTGCCAGTAGTCTCCTAAATCAGCCCCAGCATTTT; CDR3 protein: CASSLLNQPQHF
D gene: .; J gene: TRBJ2-7; clone size: .; V gene: TRBV3-1/TRBV3-2; CDR3 DNA: TGTGCCAGCAGCCAATTCTACTACGAGCAGTACTTC; CDR3 protein: CASSQFYYEQYF
D gene: TRBD1; J gene: TRBJ1-2; clone size: .; V gene: TRBV2; CDR3 DNA: TGTGCCAGCAGTGAGGGACAGGCGAACTATGGCTACACCTTC; CDR3 protein: CASSEGQANYGYTF
D gene: .; J gene: TRBJ1-1; clone size: .; V gene: TRBV6-5; CDR3 DNA: TGTGCCAGCAGATTAAACACTGAAGCTTTCTTT; CDR3 protein: CASRLNTEAFF
D gene: .; J gene: TRBJ2-1; clone size: few; V gene: TRBV28; CDR3 DNA: TGTGCCAGCAACCTCCGGGATGAGCAGTTCTTC; CDR3 protein: CASNLRDEQFF
D gene: TRBD1; J gene: TRBJ1-1; clone size: .; V gene: TRBV12-3/TRBV12-4; CDR3 DNA: TGTGCCAGCAGTTGGGGGGCAGGGGGTGAAGCTTTCTTT; CDR3 protein: CASSWGAGGEAFF